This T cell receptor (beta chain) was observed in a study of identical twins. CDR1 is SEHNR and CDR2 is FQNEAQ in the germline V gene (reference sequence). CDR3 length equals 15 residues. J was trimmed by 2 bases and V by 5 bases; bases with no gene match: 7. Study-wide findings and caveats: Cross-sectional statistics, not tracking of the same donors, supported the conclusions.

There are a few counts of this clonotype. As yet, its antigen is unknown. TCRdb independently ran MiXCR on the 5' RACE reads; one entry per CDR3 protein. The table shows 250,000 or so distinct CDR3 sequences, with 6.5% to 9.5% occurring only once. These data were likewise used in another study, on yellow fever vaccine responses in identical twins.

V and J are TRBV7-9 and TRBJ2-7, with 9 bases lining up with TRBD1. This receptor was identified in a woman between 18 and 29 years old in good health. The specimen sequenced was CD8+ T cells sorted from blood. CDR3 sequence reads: CASSAEGQGTYEQYF. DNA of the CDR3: TGTGCCAGCAGCGCCGAAGGACAGGGGACCTACGAGCAGTACTTC. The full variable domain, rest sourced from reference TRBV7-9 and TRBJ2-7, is DTGVSQNPRHKITKRGQNVTFRCDPISEHNRLYWYRQTLGQGPEFLTYFQNEAQLEKSRLLSDRFSAERPKGSFSTLEIQRTEQGDSAMYLCASSAEGQGTYEQYFGPGTRLTVT.